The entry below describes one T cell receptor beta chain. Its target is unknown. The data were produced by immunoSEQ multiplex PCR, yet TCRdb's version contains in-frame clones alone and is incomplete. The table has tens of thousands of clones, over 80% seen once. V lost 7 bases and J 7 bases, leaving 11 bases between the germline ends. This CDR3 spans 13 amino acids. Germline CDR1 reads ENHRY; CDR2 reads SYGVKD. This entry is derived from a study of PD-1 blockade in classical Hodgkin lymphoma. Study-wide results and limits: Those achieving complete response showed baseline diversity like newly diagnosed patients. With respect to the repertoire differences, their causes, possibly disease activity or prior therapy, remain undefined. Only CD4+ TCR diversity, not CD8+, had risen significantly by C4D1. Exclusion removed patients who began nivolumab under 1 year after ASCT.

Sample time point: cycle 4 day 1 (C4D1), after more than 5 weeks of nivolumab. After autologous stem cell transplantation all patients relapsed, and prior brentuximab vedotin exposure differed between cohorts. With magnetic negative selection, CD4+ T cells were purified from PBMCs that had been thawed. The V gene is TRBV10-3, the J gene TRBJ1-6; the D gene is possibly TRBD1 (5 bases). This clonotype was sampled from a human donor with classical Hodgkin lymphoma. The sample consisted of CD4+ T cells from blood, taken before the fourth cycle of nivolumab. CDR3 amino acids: CAITGTENSPLHF. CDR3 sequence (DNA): TGTGCCATCACGGGGACGGAAAATTCACCCCTCCACTTT.